Below are 25 T cell receptor beta chains sequenced from a single sample in a study of vaccination and CD4 T cells after COVID-19. Once obtained from cultured CD4+ T cells, the DNA was sequenced using the Oncomine TCR Beta short-read assay. From the PCR reads, TCRdb called clonotypes with MiXCR, one entry per CDR3 protein. The sample holds over 10,000 distinct CDR3 sequences, approximately 62% seen once. Treatment defined: roughly 10-day PBMC culture with coronavirus spike peptide pools or control peptides (ViraFEST assay). Antigen specificity for these receptors is unknown. Sequencing used CD4+ T cells from blood, cultured in vitro. The receptors were sampled from a human donor who had recovered from COVID-19.

In this sample, this clonotype turned up a few times. This chain joins TRBV20-1 and TRBJ1-2; D may be TRBD1 (6 bases). Deletions cut 3 bases from V and 6 bases from J, with 11 bases between. This CDR3 is 12 amino acids long. Germline-derived CDR1 and CDR2 are DFQATT and SNEGSKA (reference sequence). The CDR3 protein is CSASSGEDGYTF. The CDR3 region has the DNA TGCAGTGCTAGTTCAGGGGAAGATGGCTACACCTTC.

The CDR3 sequence is CASSLDVGLPYEQYF. The CDR3 nucleotides read TGTGCCAGCAGCTTAGACGTTGGACTGCCCTACGAGCAGTACTTC. The rearrangement uses TRBV7-2 and TRBJ2-7, with D tentatively TRBD2 (5 bases). The CDR3 is 15 amino acids. Looked up from germline, CDR1 is SGHTA and CDR2 is FQGNSA. The V end lost 1 base, the J end lost 2 bases, and 12 bases lay between the germline ends. Full variable domain (rest looked up from reference TRBV7-2 and TRBJ2-7): GAGVSQSPSNKVTEKGKDVELRCDPISGHTALYWYRQSLGQGLEFLIYFQGNSAPDKSGLPSDRFSAERTGGSVSTLTIQRTQQEDSAVYLCASSLDVGLPYEQYFGPGTRLTVT.

The V and J genes are TRBV20-1 and TRBJ2-2; either TRBD1 or TRBD2 may supply D (5 bases each). In germline, CDR1 is DFQATT, CDR2 SNEGSKA (reference sequence). The V end lost 6 bases, the J end lost 0 bases, and 14 bases lay between the germline ends. The CDR3 runs 15 residues. The CDR3: CSATPWDANTGELFF. Here the CDR3 DNA reads TGCAGTGCGACCCCCTGGGACGCGAACACCGGGGAGCTGTTTTTT.

CDR3 region: CASSYSGLRETQYF. In nucleotides, the CDR3 is TGTGCCAGCAGTTACTCGGGACTCCGAGAGACCCAGTACTTC. This rearrangement joins TRBV6-5 to TRBJ2-5; D may be TRBD2 (6 bases). With 0 bases removed from V and 4 bases from J, the gap between germline ends came to 9 bases. The CDR3 extends over 14 amino acids. Germline assignment: CDR1 MNHEY and CDR2 SVGAGI.

The chain combines TRBV7-9 with TRBJ2-5; 7 nucleotides line up with TRBD1. V lost 6 bases, J lost 4 bases, and 23 bases stayed unmatched. This CDR3 has 19 residues. The germline gives CDR1 SEHNR, CDR2 FQNEAQ (reference sequence). CDR3 nucleotides: TGTGCCAGCAGGTGGTCCTCTGACCCGGGACAGAAGTCCCGAGAGACCCAGTACTTC. Residues: CASRWSSDPGQKSRETQYF.

By sample share, this clonotype is medium-sized. V and J are TRBV6-2 or TRBV6-3 and TRBJ2-2; D perhaps matches TRBD2 (5 bases). From germline, CDR1 is MNHEY and CDR2 SVGEGT. V shed 0 bases and J shed 7 bases, with 12 bases lying between them. The CDR3 spans 15 residues. The CDR3 DNA sequence: TGTGCCAGCAGTTACTCCCCCGAGGGTAGCGGGGAGCTGTTTTTT. This codes for CASSYSPEGSGELFF.

This clonotype has more than one count but fewer than ten. The rearrangement joins TRBV6-5 to TRBJ2-1, with TRBD2 matching 7 bases. The CDR3 runs to 15 residues. J was trimmed by 5 bases and V by 0 bases; bases with no gene match: 4. Germline CDR1 MNHEY, CDR2 SVGAGI. Here the CDR3 reads CASSYSGGDNNEQFF. The CDR3 coding sequence is TGTGCCAGCAGTTACTCGGGGGGGGATAACAATGAGCAGTTCTTC.

A few counts support this clonotype. The rearrangement uses TRBV19 and TRBJ1-2, with D unclear. Germline CDR1 reads LNHDA; CDR2 reads SQIVND (reference sequence). V gave up 4 bases and J gave up 3 bases, with 6 bases separating them. The CDR3 covers 12 residues. The CDR3: CASSRMDYGYTF. The DNA of the CDR3 is TGTGCCAGTAGTAGGATGGACTATGGCTACACCTTC.

V usage is TRBV5-4 and J usage is TRBJ1-6, with no clear D. Germline loops: CDR1 SGHNT, CDR2 YYREEE (reference sequence). The CDR3 loop spans 13 amino acids. Deletions cut 0 bases from V and 9 bases from J, with 7 bases between. CDR3 loop: CASSLDSPSPLHF. CDR3 coding DNA: TGTGCCAGCAGCTTGGACAGTCCTTCACCCCTCCACTTT.

The chain uses TRBV7-9 and TRBJ1-2, with TRBD1 matching over 7 bases. Trimming cost V 5 bases and J 9 bases; bases outside gene matches: 15. Germline lookup yields CDR1 SEHNR and CDR2 FQNEAQ (reference sequence). The CDR3 covers 15 residues. CDR3 protein: CASSLPTGTSVSYTF. Here the CDR3 DNA reads TGTGCCAGCAGCCTCCCGACAGGGACGTCAGTCAGCTACACCTTC.

This clonotype was seen once. V and J are TRBV6-1 and TRBJ2-7, with no clear D. The CDR3 is made up of 12 amino acids. CDR1 and CDR2 from the germline V gene are MNHNS and SASEGT. V lost 3 bases and J 3 bases, leaving 6 bases between the germline ends. CDR3 in DNA: TGTGCCAGCAGTGACCCCTTCTACGAGCAGTACTTC. Encoded protein: CASSDPFYEQYF.

A word on this clonotype: Without the conserved terminal phenylalanine or tryptophan, this CDR3 likely stems from a read error. The chain employs TRBV7-9 and TRBJ1-5, with D uncertain. The CDR3 has 13 amino acids. Trimming left V 3 bases short and J 3 bases short, with 6 bases between. Germline V gives CDR1 SEHNR, CDR2 FQNEAQ (reference sequence). Here the CDR3 DNA reads TGTGCCAGCAGCTTTAACTCCAATCAGCCCCAGCATTCT. This translates into CASSFNSNQPQHS.

V gene TRBV6-2 or TRBV6-3 combines with J gene TRBJ1-5; 7 bases agree with TRBD1. The CDR3 is 15 residues long. With 0 bases clipped from V and 1 base from J, the junction kept 0 bases outside the gene matches. In germline, CDR1 is MNHEY, CDR2 SVGEGT. The CDR3 nucleotides read TGTGCCAGCAGTTACTCAGGGGGCAGCAATCAGCCCCAGCATTTT. It translates to CASSYSGGSNQPQHF.

The chain carries TRBV20-1 and TRBJ1-1; D is undetermined. The germline CDR1 and CDR2 sequences are DFQATT and SNEGSKA (reference sequence). This CDR3 is 16 amino acids long. V was shortened by 1 base and J by 0 bases, with 15 bases between the two germline ends. CDR3 DNA: TGCAGTGCTAGAGTCGTGACAAACTTCATGAACACTGAAGCTTTCTTT. This encodes CSARVVTNFMNTEAFF.

V is TRBV6-1 and J is TRBJ1-5, with TRBD1 matching over 8 bases. The V and J ends lost 6 bases and 7 bases, in that order; junction bases with no gene match: 14. Germline CDR1 reads MNHNS; CDR2 reads SASEGT. This CDR3 spans 16 amino acids. This CDR3 is CASSPRTGRQGQPQHF. The CDR3 bases are TGTGCCAGCAGCCCCCGGACAGGGAGGCAGGGACAGCCCCAGCATTTT.

The chain employs TRBV28 and TRBJ1-2, with D possibly TRBD1 on 6 matching bases. V lost 5 bases and J lost 1, with 17 bases in between. The CDR3 length is 16 residues. Germline V gives CDR1 MDHEN, CDR2 SYDVKM. The CDR3 DNA follows: TGTGCCAGCAGTCCCGAGGGGCAGGGGCTTAACTATGGCTACACCTTC. This codes for CASSPEGQGLNYGYTF.

CDR3 DNA sequence: TGCGCCAGCGCCAGCAGCGCTAACTCCTACGAGCAGTACTTC. The encoded protein is CASASSANSYEQYF. The J gene is TRBJ2-7, the V gene TRBV10-2; no clear D gene. This CDR3 comprises 14 residues. Trimming stripped 8 bases from V and 0 bases from J, with 14 bases between. Germline CDR1 WSHSY, CDR2 SAAADI.

J is TRBJ2-1 and V is TRBV20-1; 7 nucleotides agree with TRBD1. The CDR3 contains 13 residues. Trimming at V came to 2 bases and at J to 8 bases, leaving 6 bases not matched to a gene. CDR1 is DFQATT and CDR2 is SNEGSKA in the germline V gene (reference sequence). CDR3 DNA sequence: TGCAGTGCTAGATTACAGGGGAAGCATGAGCAGTTCTTC. It is translated as CSARLQGKHEQFF.

This clonotype was recorded a few times. The chain links TRBV12-3 or TRBV12-4 to TRBJ1-1; 9 bases are shared with TRBD1. The V gene end was trimmed by 7 bases and the J gene end by 1 base; junction bases not matched to a gene: 1. The CDR3 loop spans 13 amino acids. CDR3 in DNA: TGTGCCAGCAACAGGGGGCCGAACACTGAAGCTTTCTTT. Translating gives CASNRGPNTEAFF.

The chain carries TRBV5-4 and TRBJ1-1; D not certain. Looked up from germline, CDR1 is SGHNT and CDR2 is YYREEE (reference sequence). V shed 0 bases and J shed 11 bases, with 20 bases lying between them. This CDR3 comprises 15 residues. CDR3 DNA: TGTGCCAGCAGCTTGGGCGGCGGTCCCCTTGAACGGGCTTTCTTT. Translating it yields CASSLGGGPLERAFF.

This clonotype has only a few counts. Here the CDR3 DNA reads TGTGCCAGCAGTGAAGCGCTTGTGAGGGGGACGGCTTTCTTT. Translation: CASSEALVRGTAFF. The chain is built from TRBV2 and TRBJ1-1; possibly TRBD1 for D (6 bases). CDR3 length: 14 amino acids. V was shortened by 0 bases and J by 11 bases, with 16 bases between the two germline ends. Germline lookup yields CDR1 SNHLY and CDR2 FYNNEI.

The chain has TRBV20-1 and TRBJ1-6; D is possibly TRBD1 (5 bases). V was shortened by 5 bases and J by 11 bases, with 19 bases between the two germline ends. The CDR3 runs 14 residues. Germline V gene sequence: CDR1 DFQATT, CDR2 SNEGSKA (reference sequence). The CDR3 spells CSASTEAGLTPLHF. In DNA, the CDR3 is TGCAGTGCTTCCACCGAAGCAGGGTTGACACCCCTCCACTTT.

This clonotype was counted between two and nine times. The chain is built from TRBV25-1 and TRBJ1-2; D is possibly TRBD1 (5 bases). This CDR3 has 16 residues. The germline V and J ends were trimmed by 2 bases and 5 bases, with 18 bases remaining between them. Germline V gene lookup returns CDR1 MGHDK and CDR2 SYGVNS. Here the CDR3 DNA reads TGTGCCAGCAGTGAAGATCGCACAGGAGTGTCATATGGCTACACCTTC. This translates into CASSEDRTGVSYGYTF.

The rearrangement links TRBV20-1 to TRBJ2-5, with D perhaps TRBD1 (5 bases). The germline gives CDR1 DFQATT, CDR2 SNEGSKA (reference sequence). Trimming took 5 bases from V and 5 from J, leaving 18 bases between them. The CDR3 has 14 residues. CDR3: CSAPQGLGRETQYF. Here the CDR3 DNA reads TGCAGTGCTCCTCAGGGATTGGGCAGGGAGACCCAGTACTTC.

The chain employs TRBV6-2 or TRBV6-3 and TRBJ1-5; TRBD1 matches at 8 bases. This CDR3 is 20 amino acids long. From germline, CDR1 is MNHEY and CDR2 SVGEGT. The J segment lost 2 bases and the V segment lost 4 bases, leaving 19 bases of the junction unmatched. The DNA for the CDR3 is TGTGCCAGCAGTTCTAAGTGGACAGGGTTTCCGGAATCGCGCAATCAGCCCCAGCATTTT. Amino acid sequence: CASSSKWTGFPESRNQPQHF.